One sample yielded the 13 T cell receptor beta chains listed below, sequenced in a study of cytomegalovirus exposure and HLA in healthy donors. With 60 Vbeta and 13 Jbeta primers, the PCR was carried out. This table comes from immunoSEQ multiplex PCR, and its TCRdb copy is limited to in-frame clones, with some not included. The sample totals 95,000 to 110,000 clones. The sample comprised PBMCs. The receptors stem from a man in his forties in good health and CMV-seronegative.

The rearrangement uses TRBV30 and TRBJ2-5; D call uncertain. Trimming pared 3 bases from V and 3 bases from J, leaving 17 bases between. CDR3 length: 15 amino acids. Per the germline V gene, CDR1 is GTSNPN and CDR2 is SVGIG (reference sequence). The CDR3 loop is CAWSLRGYTKETQYF. DNA of the CDR3: TGTGCCTGGAGCCTAAGAGGATACACAAAAGAGACCCAGTACTTC.

The V gene is TRBV18, the J gene TRBJ1-1; D not certain. V was clipped by 8 bases and J by 6 bases, with 10 bases between them. Per the germline V gene, CDR1 is KGHSH and CDR2 is LQKENI. This CDR3 is built from 11 residues. CDR3 loop: CASRGFSEAFF. CDR3 bases: TGTGCCAGCCGGGGATTCTCTGAAGCTTTCTTT. Based on the CDR3 plus reference TRBV18 and TRBJ1-1, the full variable domain is NAGVMQNPRHLVRRRGQEARLRCSPMKGHSHVYWYRQLPEEGLKFMVYLQKENIIDESGMPKERFSAEFPKEGPSILRIQQVVRGDSAAYFCASRGFSEAFFGQGTRLTVV.

This chain joins TRBV2 and TRBJ2-6, with TRBD1 matching over 10 bases. Germline V CDR1 and CDR2: SNHLY, FYNNEI. The CDR3 has 19 residues. V lost 3 bases, J lost 0 bases, and 8 bases stayed unmatched. CDR3 amino acids: CASSELEGQGNSGANVLTF. CDR3 DNA: TGTGCCAGCAGTGAGTTGGAGGGACAGGGGAACTCTGGGGCCAACGTCCTGACTTTC.

The V gene is TRBV6-5, the J gene TRBJ2-7; 12 nucleotides align to TRBD1. This CDR3 contains 14 residues. Germline V gives CDR1 MNHEY, CDR2 SVGAGI. With V trimmed by 6 bases and J by 6 bases, 6 bases remained unmatched. The CDR3 DNA is TGTGCCAGCAGGATTACGGGACAGGGGGCCGAGCAGTACTTC. Amino acid sequence: CASRITGQGAEQYF.

The rearrangement links TRBV19 to TRBJ2-7; tentative D call: TRBD2 (5 bases). CDR1 is LNHDA and CDR2 is SQIVND in the germline V gene (reference sequence). Deletions cut 5 bases from V and 2 bases from J, with 16 bases between. This CDR3 spans 15 amino acids. The CDR3: CASSGSLLSTYEQYF. In DNA, the CDR3 is TGTGCCAGTAGTGGGAGTCTACTAAGTACCTACGAGCAGTACTTC. Complete variable domain (other parts from reference TRBV19 and TRBJ2-7): DGGITQSPKYLFRKEGQNVTLSCEQNLNHDAMYWYRQDPGQGLRLIYYSQIVNDFQKGDIAEGYSVSREKKESFPLTVTSAQKNPTAFYLCASSGSLLSTYEQYFGPGTRLTVT.

CDR3 region: CASSPEGDRYQPQHF. The CDR3 DNA is TGTGCCAGCTCACCCGAGGGGGACAGGTATCAGCCCCAGCATTTT. The chain employs TRBV18 and TRBJ1-5; 8 bases are a match to TRBD1. V was clipped by 3 bases and J by 5 bases; unmatched bases: 6. The CDR3 contains 15 residues. CDR1 is KGHSH, CDR2 LQKENI, per germline.

The V gene is TRBV5-3, the J gene TRBJ1-1; D is perhaps TRBD1 (6 bases). TRBV5-3 is an open reading frame whose function is uncertain. Trimming pared 10 bases from V and 8 bases from J, leaving 21 bases between. The CDR3 contains 13 residues. CDR3 region: CARLNTQGPEAFF. The CDR3 DNA reads TGTGCCCGGCTGAACACACAGGGACCCGAAGCTTTCTTT.

The J gene is TRBJ2-1, the V gene TRBV5-1; 7 nucleotides match TRBD2. Germline-derived CDR1 and CDR2 are SGHRS and YFSETQ. The CDR3 length is 16 residues. Germline trimming cut 4 bases from V and 8 bases from J; bases unmatched to any gene: 15. CDR3 region: CASSPLVRAGKYEQFF. For the CDR3, the DNA is TGCGCCAGCAGCCCCCTAGTTAGAGCGGGGAAATATGAGCAGTTCTTC.

The J gene is TRBJ2-2, the V gene TRBV6-1, with D maybe TRBD2 (6 bases). CDR3 size: 14 residues. Trimming took 8 bases from V and 2 from J, leaving 12 bases between them. In germline, CDR1 is MNHNS, CDR2 SASEGT. CDR3 coding DNA: TGTGCCAGCGAAGGGACTTTTAACACCGGGGAGCTGTTTTTT. Translation: CASEGTFNTGELFF.

This chain uses TRBV10-1 with TRBJ2-2; D may be TRBD1 (6 bases). This CDR3 has 15 residues. CDR1 WNHNN and CDR2 SYGVQD come from the germline V gene (reference sequence). Trimming pared 4 bases from V and 2 bases from J, leaving 11 bases between. CDR3 DNA sequence: TGCGCCAGCAGTGGGAACAGGGAAAACACCGGGGAGCTGTTTTTT. It yields the protein CASSGNRENTGELFF.

V is TRBV7-2 and J is TRBJ2-2; D might be TRBD2 (6 bases). Germline V gene sequence: CDR1 SGHTA, CDR2 FQGNSA. CDR3 length: 16 amino acids. V lost 5 bases and J 3 bases, leaving 16 bases between the germline ends. CDR3 protein: CASSPRVGGYTGELFF. CDR3 coding DNA: TGTGCCAGCAGCCCCCGTGTAGGAGGGTACACCGGGGAGCTGTTTTTT.

In nucleotides, the CDR3 is TGCGCCAGTTCCCGGGACAAAAACACTGAAGCTTTCTTT. It is translated as CASSRDKNTEAFF. This rearrangement joins TRBV10-2 to TRBJ1-1, with D perhaps matching TRBD1 (6 bases). The CDR3 consists of 13 residues. Trimming removed 9 bases at V and 2 bases at J, with 13 bases between. CDR1 is WSHSY, CDR2 SAAADI, per germline.

The genes are TRBV14 and TRBJ2-2; 7 bases are a match to TRBD1. The J segment lost 4 bases and the V segment lost 3 bases, leaving 5 bases of the junction unmatched. CDR1 and CDR2 from the germline V gene are SGHDN and FVKESK. The CDR3 sequence is 15 residues long. The CDR3 loop is CASSQDRILTGELFF. CDR3 nucleotides: TGTGCCAGCAGCCAGGACAGGATACTCACCGGGGAGCTGTTTTTT.